This T cell receptor beta chain was sequenced for a study of control samples from healthy donors and cancer patients. The method was immunoSEQ multiplex PCR; TCRdb's version includes in-frame clones alone and lacks a portion of them. The sample yields tens of thousands of clones, roughly 87% seen once. This CDR3 spans 12 amino acids. Deletions cut 2 bases from V and 7 bases from J, with 3 bases between. Germline CDR1 and CDR2: ENHRY and SYGVKD. V and J are TRBV10-3 and TRBJ1-6, with D unresolved. This receptor was identified in a female donor with melanoma. What was sequenced was formalin-fixed, paraffin-embedded tissue. The CDR3 DNA follows: TGTGCCATCAGTGAGATGAATTCACCCCTCCACTTT. Protein: CAISEMNSPLHF.